This paragraph covers one TCR beta chain sequence. Its antigen is undetermined. The data belong to a study of OX40 agonist ivuxolimab in advanced cancers. Background on the study: Enrollees could have had prior anti-PD-1, anti-PD-L1 or anti-CTLA-4 therapy, which around 43% had received.

Notes on the study in general: The CD4+ and CD8+ T cells in the blood had expanded clonally by week 6 at 0.1 to 3.0 mg/kg.

The table came from immunoSEQ multiplex PCR; TCRdb's copy has only in-frame clones and leaves some out. Among approximately 50,000 clones, 88% were seen once, and the ten largest hold over 1%. The CDR3 sequence is 14 residues long. Trimming removed 4 bases from V and 6 bases from J; junction bases left unmatched: 4. Germline V lookup: CDR1 SGHRS, CDR2 YFSETQ. Autoimmune disease history or systemic immunosuppression led to patient exclusion. This sequence originates from an adult with an advanced solid tumor such as melanoma, head and neck, liver or kidney cancer. The specimen was CD4+ or CD8+ T cells sorted from blood, collected in a trial of the OX40 agonist ivuxolimab. J is TRBJ1-5 and V is TRBV5-1, with 10 bases matching TRBD1. CDR3 protein: CASSLGQGSQPQHF. DNA of the CDR3: TGCGCCAGCAGCCTGGGACAGGGGAGTCAGCCCCAGCATTTT.